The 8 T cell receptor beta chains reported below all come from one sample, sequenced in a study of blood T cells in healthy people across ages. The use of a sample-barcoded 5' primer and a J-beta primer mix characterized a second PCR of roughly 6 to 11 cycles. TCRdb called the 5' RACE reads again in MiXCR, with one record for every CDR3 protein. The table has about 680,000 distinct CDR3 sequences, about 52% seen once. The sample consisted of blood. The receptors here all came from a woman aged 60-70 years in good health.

The CDR3 loop reads CASSGWGQNYEQYF. The CDR3 DNA is TGCGCCAGCAGCGGGTGGGGACAGAACTACGAGCAGTACTTC. This sequence joins TRBV5-1 and TRBJ2-7, with 7 bases matching TRBD1. V was clipped by 4 bases and J by 3 bases; unmatched bases: 7. Germline CDR1 is SGHRS and CDR2 is YFSETQ. The CDR3 loop spans 14 amino acids. Combining the CDR3 with reference TRBV5-1 and TRBJ2-7 gives the whole variable domain KAGVTQTPRYLIKTRGQQVTLSCSPISGHRSVSWYQQTPGQGLQFLFEYFSETQRNKGNFPGRFSGRQFSNSRSEMNVSTLELGDSALYLCASSGWGQNYEQYFGPGTRLTVT.

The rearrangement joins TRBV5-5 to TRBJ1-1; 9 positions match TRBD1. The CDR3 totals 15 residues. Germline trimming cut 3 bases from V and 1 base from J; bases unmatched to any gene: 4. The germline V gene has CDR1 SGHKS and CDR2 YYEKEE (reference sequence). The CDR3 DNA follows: TGTGCCAGCAGCTGGACAGGGGAGGGGAACACTGAAGCTTTCTTT. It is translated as CASSWTGEGNTEAFF.

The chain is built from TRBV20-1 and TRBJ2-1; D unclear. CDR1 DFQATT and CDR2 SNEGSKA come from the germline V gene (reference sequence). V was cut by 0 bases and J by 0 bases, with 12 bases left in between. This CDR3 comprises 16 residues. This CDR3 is CSARDPAPSSYNEQFF. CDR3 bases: TGCAGTGCTAGAGATCCAGCGCCGAGCTCCTACAATGAGCAGTTCTTC.

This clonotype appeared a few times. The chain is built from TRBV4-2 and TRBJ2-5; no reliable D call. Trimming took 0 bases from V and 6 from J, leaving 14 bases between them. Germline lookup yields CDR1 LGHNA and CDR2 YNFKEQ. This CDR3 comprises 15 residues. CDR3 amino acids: CASSQEKFGTQTQYF. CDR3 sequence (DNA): TGTGCCAGCAGCCAAGAGAAGTTCGGCACACAGACCCAGTACTTC.

The CDR3 bases are TGTGCCAGCAGCGTTGGAGGGAGCTGGGGCACAGATACGCAGTATTTT. Encoded protein: CASSVGGSWGTDTQYF. V is TRBV9 and J is TRBJ2-3; TRBD2 is a possible D gene (6 bases). This CDR3 has 16 residues. Germline-derived CDR1 and CDR2 are SGDLS and YYNGEE. The ends were cut back, 2 bases at V and 1 base at J, with 14 bases in the middle. The full variable domain, in which reference TRBV9 and TRBJ2-3 provide the parts outside the CDR3, is DSGVTQTPKHLITATGQRVTLRCSPRSGDLSVYWYQQSLDQGLQFLIQYYNGEERAKGNILERFSAQQFPDLHSELNLSSLELGDSALYFCASSVGGSWGTDTQYFGPGTRLTVL.

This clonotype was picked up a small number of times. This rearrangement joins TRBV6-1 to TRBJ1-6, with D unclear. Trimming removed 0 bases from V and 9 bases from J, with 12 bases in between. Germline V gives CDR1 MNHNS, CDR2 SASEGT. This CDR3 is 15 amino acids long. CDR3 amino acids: CASSEAVSIVSPLHF. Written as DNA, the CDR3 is TGTGCCAGCAGTGAAGCTGTCTCGATAGTTTCACCCCTCCACTTT.

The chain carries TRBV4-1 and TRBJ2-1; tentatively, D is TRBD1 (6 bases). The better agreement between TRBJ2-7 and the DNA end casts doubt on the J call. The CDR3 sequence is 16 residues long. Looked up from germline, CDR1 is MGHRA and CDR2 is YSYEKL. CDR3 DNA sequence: TGCGCCAGCAGCCAAGACCAGGGGATTGCCTACAATGAGCAGTACTTC. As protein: CASSQDQGIAYNEQYF.

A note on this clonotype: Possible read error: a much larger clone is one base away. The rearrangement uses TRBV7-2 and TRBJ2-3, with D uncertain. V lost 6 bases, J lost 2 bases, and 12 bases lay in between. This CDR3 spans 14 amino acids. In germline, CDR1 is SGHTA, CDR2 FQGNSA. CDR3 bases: TGTGCCAGCAGTGCCTCAAAGACCACAGATACGCAGTATTTT. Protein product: CASSASKTTDTQYF. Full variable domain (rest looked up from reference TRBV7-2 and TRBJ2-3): GAGVSQSPSNKVTEKGKDVELRCDPISGHTALYWYRQSLGQGLEFLIYFQGNSAPDKSGLPSDRFSAERTGGSVSTLTIQRTQQEDSAVYLCASSASKTTDTQYFGPGTRLTVL.